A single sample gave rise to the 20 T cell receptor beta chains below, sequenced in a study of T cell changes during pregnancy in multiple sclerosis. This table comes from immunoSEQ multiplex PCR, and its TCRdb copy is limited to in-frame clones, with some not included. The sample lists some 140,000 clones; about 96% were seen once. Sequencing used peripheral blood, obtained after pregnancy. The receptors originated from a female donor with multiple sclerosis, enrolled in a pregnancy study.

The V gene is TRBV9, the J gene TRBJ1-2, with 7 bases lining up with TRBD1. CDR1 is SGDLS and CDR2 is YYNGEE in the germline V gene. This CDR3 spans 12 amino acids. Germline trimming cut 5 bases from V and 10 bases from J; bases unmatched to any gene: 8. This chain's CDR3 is CASRGTASDYTF. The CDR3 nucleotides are TGTGCCAGCAGAGGGACAGCCAGTGACTACACCTTC.

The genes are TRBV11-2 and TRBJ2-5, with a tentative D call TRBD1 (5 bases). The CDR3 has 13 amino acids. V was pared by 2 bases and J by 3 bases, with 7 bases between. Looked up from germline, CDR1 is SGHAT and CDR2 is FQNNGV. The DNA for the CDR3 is TGTGCCAGCAGCTTATTCAGGGAAGAGACCCAGTACTTC. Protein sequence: CASSLFREETQYF.

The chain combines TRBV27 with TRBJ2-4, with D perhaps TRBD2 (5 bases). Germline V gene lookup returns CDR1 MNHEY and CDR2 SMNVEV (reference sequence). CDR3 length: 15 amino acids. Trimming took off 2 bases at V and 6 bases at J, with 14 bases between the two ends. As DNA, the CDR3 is TGTGCCAGCAGTTTAGCCGCGGGTCTAGGAAACATTCAGTACTTC. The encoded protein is CASSLAAGLGNIQYF.

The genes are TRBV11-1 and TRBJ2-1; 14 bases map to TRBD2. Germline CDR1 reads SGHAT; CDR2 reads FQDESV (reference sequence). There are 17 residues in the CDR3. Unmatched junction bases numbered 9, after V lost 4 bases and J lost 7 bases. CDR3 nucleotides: TGTGCCAGCAGCTCTCAAGCGGGGACTAGCGGGAGAAATGAGCAGTTCTTC. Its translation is CASSSQAGTSGRNEQFF. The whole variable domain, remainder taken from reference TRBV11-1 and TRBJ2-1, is EAEVAQSPRYKITEKSQAVAFWCDPISGHATLYWYRQILGQGPELLVQFQDESVVDDSQLPKDRFSAERLKGVDSTLKIQPAELGDSAMYLCASSSQAGTSGRNEQFFGPGTRLTVL.

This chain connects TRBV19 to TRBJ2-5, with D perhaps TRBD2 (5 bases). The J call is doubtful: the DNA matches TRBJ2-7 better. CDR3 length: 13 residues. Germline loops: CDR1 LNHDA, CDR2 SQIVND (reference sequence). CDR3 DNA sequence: TGTGCCAGTAGTTCGGCCTCGGCGGGCGAGCAGTACTTC. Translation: CASSSASAGEQYF.

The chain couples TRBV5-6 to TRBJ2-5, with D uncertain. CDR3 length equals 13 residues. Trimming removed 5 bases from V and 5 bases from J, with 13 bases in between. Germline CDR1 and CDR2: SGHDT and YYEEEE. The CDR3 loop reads CASSPQRPETQYF. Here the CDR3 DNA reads TGTGCCAGCAGTCCCCAGCGTCCGGAGACCCAGTACTTC.

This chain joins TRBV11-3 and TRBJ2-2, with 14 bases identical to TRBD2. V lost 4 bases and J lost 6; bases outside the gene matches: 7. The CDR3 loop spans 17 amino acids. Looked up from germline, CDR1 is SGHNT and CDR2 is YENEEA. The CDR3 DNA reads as TGTGCCAGCAGCTCCGAGACTAGCGGGAGGGCCCCCGGGGAGCTGTTTTTT. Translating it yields CASSSETSGRAPGELFF.

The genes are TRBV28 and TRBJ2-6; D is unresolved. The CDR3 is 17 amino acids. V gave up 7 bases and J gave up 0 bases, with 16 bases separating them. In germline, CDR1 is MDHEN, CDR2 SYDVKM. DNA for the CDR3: TGTGCCAGCACCCATGCCGTGGCACCCTCTGGGGCCAACGTCCTGACTTTC. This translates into CASTHAVAPSGANVLTF. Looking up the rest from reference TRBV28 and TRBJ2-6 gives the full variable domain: DVKVTQSSRYLVKRTGEKVFLECVQDMDHENMFWYRQDPGLGLRLIYFSYDVKMKEKGDIPEGYSVSREKKERFSLILESASTNQTSMYLCASTHAVAPSGANVLTFGAGSRLTVL.

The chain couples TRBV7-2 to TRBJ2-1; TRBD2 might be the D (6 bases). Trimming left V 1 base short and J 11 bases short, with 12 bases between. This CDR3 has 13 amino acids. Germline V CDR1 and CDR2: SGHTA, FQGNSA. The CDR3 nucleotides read TGTGCCAGCAGCTTAGGGGGAGGCAGACAGCAGTTCTTC. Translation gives CASSLGGGRQQFF.

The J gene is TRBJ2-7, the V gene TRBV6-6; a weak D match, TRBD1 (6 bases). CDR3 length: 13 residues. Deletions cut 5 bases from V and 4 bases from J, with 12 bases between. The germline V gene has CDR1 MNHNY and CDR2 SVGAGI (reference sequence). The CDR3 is CASSPQGTYEQYF. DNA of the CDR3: TGTGCCAGCAGTCCACAGGGTACGTACGAGCAGTACTTC.

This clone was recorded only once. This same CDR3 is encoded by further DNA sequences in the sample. In DNA form, the CDR3 reads TGCGCCAGCAGCTTGGGGCAATACAATGAGCAGTTCTTC. Translated: CASSLGQYNEQFF. V usage is TRBV5-1 and J usage is TRBJ2-1, with D unclear. V lost 0 bases and J 4 bases, leaving 5 bases between the germline ends. Germline CDR1 and CDR2: SGHRS and YFSETQ. The CDR3 contains 13 residues. The whole variable domain, filled in from reference TRBV5-1 and TRBJ2-1, reads KAGVTQTPRYLIKTRGQQVTLSCSPISGHRSVSWYQQTPGQGLQFLFEYFSETQRNKGNFPGRFSGRQFSNSRSEMNVSTLELGDSALYLCASSLGQYNEQFFGPGTRLTVL.

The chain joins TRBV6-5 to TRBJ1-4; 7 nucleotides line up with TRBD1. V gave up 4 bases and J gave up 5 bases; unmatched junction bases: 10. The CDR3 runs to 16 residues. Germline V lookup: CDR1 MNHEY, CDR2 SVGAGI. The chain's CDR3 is CASSLQGWGSNEKLFF. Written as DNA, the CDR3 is TGTGCCAGCAGTTTACAGGGGTGGGGTTCAAATGAAAAACTGTTTTTT.

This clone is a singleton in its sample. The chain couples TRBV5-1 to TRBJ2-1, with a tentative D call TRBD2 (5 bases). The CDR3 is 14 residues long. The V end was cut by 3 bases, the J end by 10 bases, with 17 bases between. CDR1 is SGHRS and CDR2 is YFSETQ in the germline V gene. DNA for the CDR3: TGCGCCAGCAGCTCCCGTGACGGGGAGTCGGAGCAGTTCTTC. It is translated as CASSSRDGESEQFF.

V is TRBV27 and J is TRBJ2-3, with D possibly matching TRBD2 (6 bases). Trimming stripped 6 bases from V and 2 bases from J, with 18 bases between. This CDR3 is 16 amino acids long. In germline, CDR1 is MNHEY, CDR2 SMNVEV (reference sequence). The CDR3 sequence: CASSPNAGLSTDTQYF. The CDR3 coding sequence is TGTGCCAGCAGCCCCAATGCGGGACTCTCCACAGATACGCAGTATTTT.

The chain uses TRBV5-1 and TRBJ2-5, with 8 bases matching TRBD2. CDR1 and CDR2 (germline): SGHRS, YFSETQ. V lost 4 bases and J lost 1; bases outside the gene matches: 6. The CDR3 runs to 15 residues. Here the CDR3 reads CASSPTSGFQETQYF. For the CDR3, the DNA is TGCGCCAGCAGCCCCACTAGCGGTTTCCAAGAGACCCAGTACTTC.

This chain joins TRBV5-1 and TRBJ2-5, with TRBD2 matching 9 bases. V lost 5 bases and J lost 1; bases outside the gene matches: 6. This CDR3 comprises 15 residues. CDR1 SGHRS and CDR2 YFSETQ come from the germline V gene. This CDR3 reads CASRSGLAAQETQYF. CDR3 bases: TGCGCCAGCAGATCGGGACTAGCCGCCCAAGAGACCCAGTACTTC. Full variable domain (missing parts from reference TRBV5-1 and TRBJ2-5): KAGVTQTPRYLIKTRGQQVTLSCSPISGHRSVSWYQQTPGQGLQFLFEYFSETQRNKGNFPGRFSGRQFSNSRSEMNVSTLELGDSALYLCASRSGLAAQETQYFGPGTRLLVL.

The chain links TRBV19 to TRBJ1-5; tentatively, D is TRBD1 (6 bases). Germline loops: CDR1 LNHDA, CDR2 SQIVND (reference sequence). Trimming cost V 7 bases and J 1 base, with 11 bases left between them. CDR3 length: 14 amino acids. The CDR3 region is CASKPRGSNQPQHF. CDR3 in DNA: TGTGCCAGTAAGCCCAGGGGCAGCAATCAGCCCCAGCATTTT.

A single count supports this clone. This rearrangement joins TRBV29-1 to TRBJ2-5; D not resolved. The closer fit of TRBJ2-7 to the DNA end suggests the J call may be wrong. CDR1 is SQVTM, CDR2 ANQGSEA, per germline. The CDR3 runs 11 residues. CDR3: CSARWSYEQYF. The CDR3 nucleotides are TGCAGCGCTCGATGGTCCTACGAGCAGTACTTC.

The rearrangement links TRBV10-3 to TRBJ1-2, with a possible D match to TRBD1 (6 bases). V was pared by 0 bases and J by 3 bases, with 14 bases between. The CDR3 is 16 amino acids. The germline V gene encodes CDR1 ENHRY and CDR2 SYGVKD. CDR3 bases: TGTGCCATCAGTGAGTCAGGTCTGGGGGCAGACTATGGCTACACCTTC. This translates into CAISESGLGADYGYTF.

In DNA, the CDR3 is TGCGCCAGCAGCCCGACGGGACAGGGGGCCTACGAGCAGTACTTC. Protein product: CASSPTGQGAYEQYF. V usage is TRBV10-1 and J usage is TRBJ2-7; 11 positions match TRBD1. Germline V gene lookup returns CDR1 WNHNN and CDR2 SYGVQD (reference sequence). The J segment lost 2 bases and the V segment lost 6 bases, leaving 6 bases of the junction unmatched. This CDR3 has 15 residues.